The source of this TCR beta chain is a study of vaccination and CD4 T cells after COVID-19. The germline gives CDR1 SGHNT, CDR2 YYREEE (reference sequence). This CDR3 comprises 14 residues. Unmatched junction bases numbered 6, after V lost 4 bases and J lost 6 bases. As regards this clonotype: Its antigen is currently unknown.

General study findings and limits: Early post-infection timepoints were not included, and relatively few convalescent patients were studied.

Researchers used the Oncomine TCR Beta short-read assay to sequence DNA from cultured CD4+ T cells. Scientists extracted genomic DNA from CD4+ T cells grown in culture. TCRdb redid the calling of the PCR reads with MiXCR, one entry per CDR3 protein. The sample lists around 30,000 distinct CDR3 sequences; 35% to 40% were seen once. Time point reported: late sampling 161 to 241 days after vaccination in three convalescent patients. Regarding treatment: approximately 11-day PBMC culture with coronavirus spike peptide pools or control peptides (ViraFEST assay). The sample in question was CD4+ T cells from blood, cultured in vitro, obtained about 7 months after SARS-CoV-2 vaccination. This TCR was recovered from a human donor who had recovered from COVID-19. V is TRBV5-4 and J is TRBJ2-7, with 11 bases lining up with TRBD2. The DNA of the CDR3 is TGTGCCAGCAGCCCTACTAGCGGGAGTGTCGAGCAGTACTTC. This encodes CASSPTSGSVEQYF.